This T cell receptor (beta chain) was profiled in a study of T cells expressing NK-cell markers. On the study more broadly: Of eight sequenced donors, seven were HCMV-seropositive and one HCMV-seronegative. General observations from the study: It is unclear if expanded NKG2C-expressing clones target HCMV antigens.

The CDR3 spans 18 residues. Germline loops: CDR1 ENHRY, CDR2 SYGVKD. TCRdb reprocessed the 5' RACE reads; each CDR3 protein has one entry and no DNA is given. This table holds just under 150,000 distinct CDR3 sequences. Of note for this clonotype: Its target is unknown.

Sequenced input: blood T cells: a sorted CD56 or NKG2C T cell subset, CD4+ or CD8+ T cells, or bulk PBMC T cells (not recorded which). The chain joins TRBV10-3 to TRBJ2-5; no DNA is available, so the TRBD2 call from TCRdb remains unchecked. The origin of this receptor is a young man in good health. The CDR3 sequence: CAISESVVETTLAETQYF.